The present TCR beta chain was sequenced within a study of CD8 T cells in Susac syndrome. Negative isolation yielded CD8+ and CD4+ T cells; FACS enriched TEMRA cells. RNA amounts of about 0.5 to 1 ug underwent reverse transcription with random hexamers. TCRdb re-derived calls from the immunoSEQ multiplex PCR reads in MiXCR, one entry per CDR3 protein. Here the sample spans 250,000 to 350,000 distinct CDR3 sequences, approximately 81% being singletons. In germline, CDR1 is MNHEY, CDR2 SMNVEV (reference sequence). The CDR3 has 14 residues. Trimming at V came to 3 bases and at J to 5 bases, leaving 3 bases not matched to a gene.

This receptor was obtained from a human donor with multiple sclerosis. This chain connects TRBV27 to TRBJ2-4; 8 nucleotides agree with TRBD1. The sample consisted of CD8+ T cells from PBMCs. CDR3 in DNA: TGTGCCAGCAGTTTTGGACAGGGCCAAAACATTCAGTACTTC. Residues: CASSFGQGQNIQYF.